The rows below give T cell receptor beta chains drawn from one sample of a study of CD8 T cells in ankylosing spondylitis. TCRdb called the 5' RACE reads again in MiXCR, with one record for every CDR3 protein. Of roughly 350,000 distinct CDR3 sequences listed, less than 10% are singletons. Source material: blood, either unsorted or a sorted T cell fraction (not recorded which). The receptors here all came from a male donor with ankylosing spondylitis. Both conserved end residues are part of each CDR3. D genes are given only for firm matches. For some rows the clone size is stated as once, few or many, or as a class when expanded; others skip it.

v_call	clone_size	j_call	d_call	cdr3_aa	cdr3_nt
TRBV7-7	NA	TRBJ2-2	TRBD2	CASSLKRGKNTGELFF	TGTGCTAGCAGCTTAAAGCGGGGAAAGAACACCGGGGAGCTGTTTTTT
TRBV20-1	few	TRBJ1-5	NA	CSARSLVGVSQPQHF	TGCAGTGCTAGATCCCTGGTGGGGGTGAGTCAGCCCCAGCATTTT
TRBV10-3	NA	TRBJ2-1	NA	CASKLGGYNEQFF	TGTGCCAGCAAATTAGGAGGCTACAATGAGCAGTTCTTC
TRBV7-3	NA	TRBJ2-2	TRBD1	CASSTRQGGELFF	TGTGCCAGCAGCACGCGACAGGGAGGGGAGCTGTTTTTT
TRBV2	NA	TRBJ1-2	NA	CASRRVAGYTF	TGTGCCAGCAGGCGGGTGGCCGGCTACACCTTC
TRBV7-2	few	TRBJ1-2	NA	CASTVVAGPQDGYTF	TGTGCCAGCACCGTTGTCGCAGGGCCCCAGGATGGCTACACCTTC
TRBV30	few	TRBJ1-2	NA	CAWISNYGYTF	TGTGCCTGGATTTCTAACTATGGCTACACCTTC
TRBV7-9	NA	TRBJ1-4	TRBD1	CASSPPGQDNEKLFF	TGTGCCAGCAGCCCACCGGGACAGGATAATGAAAAACTGTTTTTT
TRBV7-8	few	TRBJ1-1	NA	CASSLVSLQNTEAFF	TGTGCCAGCAGCTTAGTGTCGCTACAAAACACTGAAGCTTTCTTT
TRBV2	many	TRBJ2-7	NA	CASSEGADYEQYF	TGTGCCAGCAGTGAAGGGGCCGACTACGAGCAGTACTTC
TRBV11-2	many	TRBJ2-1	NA	CASSYGAGNSGNEQFF	TGTGCCAGCAGCTATGGGGCAGGGAATTCGGGGAATGAGCAGTTCTTC
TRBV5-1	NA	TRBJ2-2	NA	CASNRNGGSGELFF	TGCGCCAGCAACCGCAACGGAGGGAGCGGGGAGCTGTTTTTT
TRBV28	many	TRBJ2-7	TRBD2	CASSLAAGGPYEQYF	TGTGCCAGCAGTTTGGCAGCGGGAGGGCCCTACGAGCAGTACTTC
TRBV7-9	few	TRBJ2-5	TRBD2	CASSSFTGGRTEETQYF	TGTGCCAGCAGCTCATTCACCGGCGGGAGGACCGAAGAGACCCAGTACTTC
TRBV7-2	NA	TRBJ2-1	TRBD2	CASKRVAGGQGEQFF	TGTGCCAGCAAGAGGGTTGCGGGAGGGCAGGGAGAGCAGTTCTTC
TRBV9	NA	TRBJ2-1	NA	CASSVEGLTGRGKFF	TGTGCCAGCAGCGTAGAAGGACTCACGGGCCGGGGGAAGTTCTTC
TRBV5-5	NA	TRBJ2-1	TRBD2	CASSSRTSGIPIDNEQFF	TGTGCCAGCAGCTCGAGGACTAGCGGGATCCCTATTGACAATGAGCAGTTCTTC
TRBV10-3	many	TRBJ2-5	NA	CAISPTGQPQETQYF	TGTGCCATCAGCCCCACAGGACAGCCTCAAGAGACCCAGTACTTC
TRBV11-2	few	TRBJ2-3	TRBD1	CASRYGTGTDTQYF	TGTGCCAGCAGATACGGGACAGGGACAGATACGCAGTATTTT
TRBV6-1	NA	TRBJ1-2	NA	CASRTPGTAYGYTF	TGTGCCAGCAGAACGCCAGGGACCGCTTATGGCTACACCTTC
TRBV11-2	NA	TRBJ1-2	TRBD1	CASSLSGGGIHTF	TGTGCCAGCAGCTTGTCAGGGGGCGGAATACACACCTTC
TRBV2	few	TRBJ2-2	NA	CASSPGWRTGELFF	TGTGCCAGCAGTCCGGGATGGCGCACCGGGGAGCTGTTTTTT
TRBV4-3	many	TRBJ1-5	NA	CASSQDWTAPLPQHF	TGCGCCAGCAGCCAAGATTGGACAGCCCCTTTGCCCCAGCATTTT
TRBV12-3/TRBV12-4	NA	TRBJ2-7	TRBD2	CASSARGVLHEQYF	TGTGCCAGCAGTGCCCGGGGGGTCCTCCACGAGCAGTACTTC
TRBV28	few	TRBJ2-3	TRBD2	CASSFWSSGRGTDTQYF	TGTGCCAGCAGTTTTTGGAGTAGCGGGAGGGGAACAGATACGCAGTATTTT
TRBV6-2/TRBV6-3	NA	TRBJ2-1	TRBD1	CASSKPGQGINEQFF	TGTGCCAGCAGTAAACCGGGACAGGGAATAAATGAGCAGTTCTTC
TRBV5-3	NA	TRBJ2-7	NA	CARSLKDPAWGYYEQYF	TGTGCCAGAAGCTTGAAGGACCCCGCCTGGGGCTACTACGAGCAGTACTTC
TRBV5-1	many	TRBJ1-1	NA	CASSLEGRTEAFF	TGCGCCAGCAGCTTGGAGGGAAGGACTGAAGCTTTCTTT